Below, 6 T cell receptor beta chains from the same sample are listed, as sequenced in a study of monozygotic twins with inflammatory bowel disease. TCRdb reprocessed the 5' RACE reads, keeping one entry per CDR3 protein, no DNA. This repertoire comprises 150,000 to 200,000 distinct CDR3 sequences; its ten largest clones make up approximately 3%. The sample consisted of blood. The receptors come from a human donor with ulcerative colitis or Crohn's disease, or a healthy co-twin of an affected twin (not recorded which).

The chain joins TRBV3-1 to TRBJ2-1; TCRdb's assignment of TRBD1 cannot be checked, as there is no DNA. The CDR3 loop spans 15 amino acids. Germline CDR1 LGHDT, CDR2 YNNKEL (reference sequence). CDR3 amino acids: CASSQVGGTNNEQFF.

The J gene is TRBJ2-7, the V gene TRBV18; the D call of TRBD1 rests on TCRdb alone, since no DNA is present to check it. This CDR3 comprises 14 residues. The V gene's germline CDR1 is KGHSH and CDR2 LQKENI. The CDR3 is CASSLRDRVHEQYF.

The chain combines TRBV6-2 or TRBV6-3 with TRBJ2-2. Germline V gene sequence: CDR1 MNHEY, CDR2 SVGEGT. This CDR3 comprises 16 residues. The CDR3 sequence: CASSSPAGRNTGELFF.

The rearrangement uses TRBV7-9 and TRBJ1-2; TCRdb indicates TRBD1, and absent DNA this call remains unverified. The germline gives CDR1 SEHNR, CDR2 FQNEAQ (reference sequence). The CDR3 is 15 residues long. CDR3: CASSSGQVDRYGYTF.

The chain joins TRBV6-1 to TRBJ2-2; TCRdb's D call of TRBD1 is untestable without DNA. Germline V gene lookup returns CDR1 MNHNS and CDR2 SASEGT. The CDR3 spans 17 residues. The chain's CDR3 is CASNNLVMDRQPGELFF.

The genes are TRBV5-6 and TRBJ2-3. The CDR3 loop spans 15 amino acids. Germline CDR1 and CDR2: SGHDT and YYEEEE. The CDR3 here is CASSLYADGTDTQYF.